The clone carrying this T cell receptor beta chain was observed many times. Its target is not known. Reasons for excluding patients were uncontrolled infection, other autoimmune disease, pregnancy or lactation. The CDR3 has 16 amino acids. Trimming removed 1 base from V and 6 bases from J, with 16 bases in between. From germline, CDR1 is SGHTA and CDR2 FQGNSA. The record originates from a study of T cells in Graves' hyperthyroidism and ophthalmopathy. Looking at the study overall: Peripheral blood specimens were obtained at initial diagnosis, prior to any treatment.

TCR beta CDR3 regions were amplified from RNA transcripts. The TCR CDR3 first-round RT-PCR relied on the HTBI primer set. TCRdb used MiXCR to reprocess the multiplex PCR reads, holding one entry per CDR3 protein. The table has 500,000 to 750,000 distinct CDR3 sequences, approximately 15% seen once. Study-level findings and limits: Researchers found most expanded thyroid clonotypes above 0.001 in blood as well. Ophthalmopathy was model-predicted a median approximately 6.9 months pre-onset.

The material sequenced was blood. The receptor was isolated from a young woman with Graves' ophthalmopathy. V and J are TRBV7-2 and TRBJ1-5; weak D call: TRBD1 (5 bases). The CDR3 here is CASSLGEGWYGQPQHF. CDR3 nucleotides: TGTGCCAGCAGCTTAGGGGAGGGGTGGTATGGTCAGCCCCAGCATTTT.